The 2 T cell receptor beta chains in this list originate from one sample, sequenced in a study of CD4 and CD8 cells across lung adenocarcinoma regions. MiXCR, applied by TCRdb to the PCR reads, yields one record per CDR3 protein. The profile covers roughly 25,000 distinct CDR3 sequences, with roughly half appearing a single time and 20% to 25% taken by the ten largest. Source material: CD4+ T cells from the center of a lung tumor. The receptors shown here come from a male donor with lung adenocarcinoma. The CD4 and CD8 labels of this study may be unreliable.

By share of the sample, this clonotype is medium-sized. The chain uses TRBV6-5 and TRBJ2-5, with 9 bases identical to TRBD2. The J call is in doubt because the DNA end fits TRBJ2-7 better. The length of the CDR3 is 16 residues. Germline assignment: CDR1 MNHEY and CDR2 SVGAGI. The DNA for the CDR3 is TGTGCCAGCAGTTACGGTTGGGCTAGCGGGATAAACGAGCAGTACTTC. Amino acids: CASSYGWASGINEQYF.

This clonotype was recorded a few times. The J gene is TRBJ2-3, the V gene TRBV30; 12 bases map to TRBD2. Germline values: CDR1 GTSNPN, CDR2 SVGIG (reference sequence). The CDR3 consists of 16 residues. The V segment lost 3 bases and the J segment 1 base; nucleotides outside the gene matches: 5. CDR3 DNA: TGTGCCTGGAGCTGGACTAGCGGGATAGGCACAGATACGCAGTATTTT. Its translation: CAWSWTSGIGTDTQYF.